Listed below are T cell receptor beta chains from one sample, sequenced in a study of T cell responses to AZD1222 COVID-19 vaccine. The method was immunoSEQ multiplex PCR; TCRdb's version includes in-frame clones alone and lacks a portion of them. The top ten hold about 1% of the sample, which has about 180,000 clones, about 93% seen once. Sequences were derived from peripheral blood, sampled 28 days after the second dose of the MenACWY control vaccine. The receptors stem from an adult who received the MenACWY meningococcal vaccine as a control. The CDR3 runs from the conserved cysteine through the conserved F or W. D genes are given only for firm matches.

v_gene,d_gene,j_gene,CDR3aa
TRBV6-5,.,TRBJ1-2,CASTSPRQHYGYTF
TRBV6-5,.,TRBJ1-1,CASSYGGRRVGTEAFF
TRBV7-6,TRBD2,TRBJ2-3,CASSLAGPGQGTQYF
TRBV28,.,TRBJ1-2,CASSLLEGPNYGYTF
TRBV19,TRBD2,TRBJ2-7,CASRNSGGSYEQYF
TRBV30,.,TRBJ1-4,CAWSNKQGQLFF
TRBV30,.,TRBJ1-2,CAWILHSNYGYTF
TRBV6-1,.,TRBJ2-7,CASSELITEGASYEQYF
TRBV6-5,.,TRBJ1-4,CASSYLGVGEKLFF
TRBV7-2,TRBD2,TRBJ2-3,CASSRSGGVTF
TRBV30,.,TRBJ1-6,CAWSLGGGLNKAPLHF
TRBV28,.,TRBJ2-7,CASRGLSAGEQYF
TRBV10-1,.,TRBJ1-1,CASSLTGKNTEAFF
TRBV19,.,TRBJ2-2,CASRRGLQGGTGELFF
TRBV5-1,.,TRBJ2-2,CASSLAGTSNTGELFF
TRBV15,.,TRBJ2-3,CATGHAGIAASTDTQYF
TRBV12-5,.,TRBJ1-1,CASGPEGGYTEAFF
TRBV6-5,TRBD1,TRBJ1-5,CASSLQGAGNQPQHF
TRBV4-2,.,TRBJ1-2,CASSQGIRADNYGYTF
TRBV9,.,TRBJ1-4,CASSVGVTNEKLFF
TRBV15,TRBD1,TRBJ1-1,CATSSASGGTEAFF
TRBV9,TRBD1,TRBJ1-3,CASSAAKTGGYSGNTIYF
TRBV18,.,TRBJ1-1,CASSRNRDRNTEAFF
TRBV5-6,.,TRBJ2-7,CASSPDGVSYEQYF
TRBV23-1,.,TRBJ1-1,CASSLKGGNTEAFF
TRBV19,.,TRBJ2-3,CASSIGQSTDTQYF
TRBV6-2/TRBV6-3,TRBD2,TRBJ2-3,CASSYSGGAGTQYF
TRBV28,.,TRBJ2-7,CASSPPVSEGYEQYF
TRBV14,TRBD1,TRBJ2-1,CASSQRDRGPYNEQFF
TRBV4-1,.,TRBJ1-1,CASSETAQDTEAFF
TRBV6-2/TRBV6-3,.,TRBJ1-5,CASSYGSNQPQHF
TRBV12-3/TRBV12-4,.,TRBJ1-2,CASTKTDNYGYTF
TRBV25-1,.,TRBJ1-1,CASSEWAEAFF
TRBV6-2/TRBV6-3,TRBD2,TRBJ2-7,CASSYQSGTSSYEQYF